The next 9 T cell receptor beta chains were all read from a single sample in a study of blood T cell repertoires in COVID-19. Libraries were prepared by immunoSEQ multiplex PCR; TCRdb keeps only in-frame clonotypes and omits some of them. The sample has around 250,000 clones, about nine tenths seen once. Sequencing was done on a sample of PBMCs or T cells enriched from blood (not recorded which). The receptors were gathered from a human donor in a cohort exposed to, infected with or recovered from COVID-19 (not recorded which). The donor label of this sample is uncertain.

This chain connects TRBV3-1 (or the pseudogene TRBV3-2) to TRBJ1-2, with unresolved D. This CDR3 region has 14 residues. Germline CDR1 LGHDT, CDR2 YNNKEL (reference sequence). The ends were cut back, 0 bases at V and 8 bases at J, with 13 bases in the middle. The CDR3: CASSQDPYRGGYTF. The CDR3 DNA follows: TGTGCCAGCAGCCAAGATCCCTACCGCGGGGGCTACACCTTC.

Points on this clone: The sample has other DNA sequences that encode this CDR3 too. V gene TRBV11-2 combines with J gene TRBJ2-7; 7 bases are shared with TRBD2. The CDR3 is 11 amino acids. Germline V gives CDR1 SGHAT, CDR2 FQNNGV. V shed 5 bases and J 5 bases; nucleotides not matched to a gene: 0. The CDR3 loop is CASSRGDEQYF. For the CDR3, the DNA is TGTGCCAGCAGCCGGGGGGACGAGCAGTACTTC.

The chain is built from TRBV9 and TRBJ2-7; 10 bases are a match to TRBD1. CDR3 length: 15 amino acids. The germline gives CDR1 SGDLS, CDR2 YYNGEE. V dropped 2 bases and J dropped 2; count of bases not matched to a gene: 4. The CDR3 loop is CASSVSGTGAYEQYF. In DNA form, the CDR3 reads TGTGCCAGCAGCGTCTCCGGGACAGGGGCCTACGAGCAGTACTTC.

This chain connects TRBV5-1 to TRBJ2-7; tentative D call: TRBD1 (6 bases). Deletions cut 5 bases from V and 0 bases from J, with 12 bases between. Germline CDR1 and CDR2: SGHRS and YFSETQ. The CDR3 is 14 residues long. The CDR3 region has the DNA TGCGCCAGCAGGACCGGGACAACCTCCTACGAGCAGTACTTC. Translating gives CASRTGTTSYEQYF. The whole variable domain, remainder taken from reference TRBV5-1 and TRBJ2-7, is KAGVTQTPRYLIKTRGQQVTLSCSPISGHRSVSWYQQTPGQGLQFLFEYFSETQRNKGNFPGRFSGRQFSNSRSEMNVSTLELGDSALYLCASRTGTTSYEQYFGPGTRLTVT.

This CDR3 reads CASSFPRTGSSEAFF. The CDR3 DNA sequence: TGTGCCAGTAGTTTCCCCCGGACAGGCAGCTCTGAAGCTTTCTTT. The J gene is TRBJ1-1, the V gene TRBV19, with 7 bases that match TRBD1. CDR1 and CDR2 (germline): LNHDA, SQIVND (reference sequence). Trimming at V came to 5 bases and at J to 6 bases, leaving 12 bases not matched to a gene. There are 15 residues in the CDR3.

This sequence joins TRBV10-3 and TRBJ2-5, with D maybe TRBD2 (8 bases). Looked up from germline, CDR1 is ENHRY and CDR2 is SYGVKD. The V end was cut by 8 bases, the J end by 2 bases, with 15 bases between. This CDR3 contains 14 residues. For the CDR3, the DNA is TGTGCCATCCGGGGGGGACAGCAGCAAGAGACCCAGTACTTC. Its protein product is CAIRGGQQQETQYF.

The rearrangement uses TRBV19 and TRBJ1-1; no reliable D call. The germline V gene has CDR1 LNHDA and CDR2 SQIVND (reference sequence). The length of the CDR3 is 13 residues. V lost 0 bases to trimming and J lost 9 bases, with 11 bases between them. CDR3 DNA sequence: TGTGCCAGTAGTATAGAGCCGGGAGCCAAAGCTTTCTTT. This sequence encodes CASSIEPGAKAFF.

The V gene is TRBV9, the J gene TRBJ1-4; D not certain. Germline values: CDR1 SGDLS, CDR2 YYNGEE. The CDR3 length is 15 residues. Trimming cost V 3 bases and J 14 bases, with 23 bases left between them. CDR3 bases: TGTGCCAGCAGCGACAAAACTCAGCCTGACGAGAGGCTGTTTTTT. It yields the protein CASSDKTQPDERLFF.

V is TRBV6-5 and J is TRBJ2-7; D gene uncertain. This CDR3 has 12 residues. V was pared by 4 bases and J by 4 bases, with 8 bases between. Germline values: CDR1 MNHEY, CDR2 SVGAGI. CDR3 in DNA: TGTGCCAGCAGTTTGTCTTCTTACGAGCAGTACTTC. It encodes CASSLSSYEQYF.